This T cell receptor beta chain is drawn from a study of shared clonotypes between healthy human individuals. Study findings and constraints: Richness estimates generally favored naive over memory subsets. The study found lower generation probabilities in non-shared clonotypes than in those shared by all four donors.

The data were produced by immunoSEQ multiplex PCR, yet TCRdb's version contains in-frame clones alone and is incomplete. The sample lists about 2.4 million clones, roughly 93% occurring once. This clone was seen a single time. Its antigen is still unknown. J gave up 5 bases and V 2 bases, and 6 bases lay outside the gene matches. The CDR3 length is 16 residues. CDR1 is MGHRA and CDR2 is YSYEKL in the germline V gene. The rearrangement uses TRBV4-1 and TRBJ2-7; 13 positions match TRBD2. Sequencing was done on a sample of naive CD4+ T cells from PBMCs. Subset of the sample: CD45RA+ positively selected. The origin of this receptor is a man aged 18 to 29 in good health. Some clones in this sample may be carry-over from other donors' samples. CDR3 DNA sequence: TGCGCCAGCAGCCAACGTCCGACTAGCGGGAGGAACGAGCAGTACTTC. The encoded protein is CASSQRPTSGRNEQYF.